One TCR beta chain is described in this entry. Antigen specificity is unknown. This record comes from a study of T cell responses to AZD1222 COVID-19 vaccine. Study in general: Researchers grouped second doses given at about 4 or about 12 weeks into one pool. Points from the study as a whole: Reportedly, nearly half the spike-specific TCRs target unmutated variant regions. Donors were largely white British and mainly female; clonal diversity was possibly underestimated.

Libraries were prepared by immunoSEQ multiplex PCR; TCRdb keeps only in-frame clonotypes and omits some of them. The sample has more than 85,000 clones, roughly four fifths seen once. This receptor was taken from an adult in good health. The input for sequencing was peripheral blood, taken on day 0 of AZD1222 vaccination.

CDR3 sequence: CSVEDGAGNQPQHF. CDR3 sequence (DNA): TGCAGCGTTGAAGACGGGGCTGGCAATCAGCCCCAGCATTTT. The V and J genes are TRBV29-1 and TRBJ1-5, with D possibly TRBD1 on 5 matching bases. The CDR3 has 14 amino acids. Deletions cut 0 bases from V and 2 bases from J, with 8 bases between. In germline, CDR1 is SQVTM, CDR2 ANQGSEA.